This T cell receptor (beta chain) was obtained from a study of neurological immune-mediated disorders. The CDR3 contains 12 residues. Germline V gene lookup returns CDR1 SQVTM and CDR2 ANQGSEA. Synthesis of cDNA used 5'RACE (with 10-nucleotide random UMIs). MiXCR, applied by TCRdb to the 5' RACE reads, yields one record per CDR3 protein. This repertoire shows 10,000 to 12,000 distinct CDR3 sequences, approximately 24% found once; its top ten account for approximately 13%. This clonotype ranks as medium-sized (0.01 to 0.1%). The germline gene is not matched at one end of the junction; a read error may be the cause.

Sequencing was done on a sample of CD8+ T cells from blood. The receptor was isolated from a woman between 40 and 50 years old with multiple sclerosis. This chain joins TRBV29-1 and TRBJ2-1; the D is unclear. The CDR3 sequence is CASRTAYSEQFF. DNA of the CDR3: TGCGCCTCCCGGACGGCTTACAGTGAGCAGTTCTTC.